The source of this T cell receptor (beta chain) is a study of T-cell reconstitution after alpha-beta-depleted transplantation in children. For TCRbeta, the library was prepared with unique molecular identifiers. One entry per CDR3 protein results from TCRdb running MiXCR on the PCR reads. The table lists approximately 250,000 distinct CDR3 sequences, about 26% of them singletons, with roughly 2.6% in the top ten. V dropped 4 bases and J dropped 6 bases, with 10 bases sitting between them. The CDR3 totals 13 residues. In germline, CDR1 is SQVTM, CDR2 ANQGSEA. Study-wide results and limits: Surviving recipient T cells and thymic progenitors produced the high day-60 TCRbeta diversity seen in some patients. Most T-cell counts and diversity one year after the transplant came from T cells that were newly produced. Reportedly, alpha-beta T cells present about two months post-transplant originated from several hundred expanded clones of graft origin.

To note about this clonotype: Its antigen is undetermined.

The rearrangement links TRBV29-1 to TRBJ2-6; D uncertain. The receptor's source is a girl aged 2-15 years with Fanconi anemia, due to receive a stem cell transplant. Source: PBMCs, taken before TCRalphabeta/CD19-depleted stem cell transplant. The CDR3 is CSVVGEKANVLTF. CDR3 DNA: TGCAGCGTTGTTGGGGAAAAGGCCAACGTCCTGACTTTC.